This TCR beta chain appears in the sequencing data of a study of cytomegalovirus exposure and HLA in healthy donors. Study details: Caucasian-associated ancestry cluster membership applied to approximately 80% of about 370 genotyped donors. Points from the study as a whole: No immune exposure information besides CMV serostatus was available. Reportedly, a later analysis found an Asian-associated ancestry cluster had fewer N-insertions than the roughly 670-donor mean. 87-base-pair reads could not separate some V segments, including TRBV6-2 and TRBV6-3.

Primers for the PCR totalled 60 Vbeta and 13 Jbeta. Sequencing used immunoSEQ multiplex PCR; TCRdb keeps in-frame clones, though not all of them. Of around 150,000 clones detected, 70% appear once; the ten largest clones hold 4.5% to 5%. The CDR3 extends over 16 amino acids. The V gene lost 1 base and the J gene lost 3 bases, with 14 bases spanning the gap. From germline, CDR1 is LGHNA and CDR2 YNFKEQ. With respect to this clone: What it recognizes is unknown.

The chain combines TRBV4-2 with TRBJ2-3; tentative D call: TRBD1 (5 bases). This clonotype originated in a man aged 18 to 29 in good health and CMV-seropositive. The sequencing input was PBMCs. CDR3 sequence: CASSQGIQALTDTQYF. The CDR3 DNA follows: TGTGCCAGCAGCCAAGGAATACAGGCTTTGACAGATACGCAGTATTTT.